This is a list of T cell receptor beta chains from one sample in a study of cytomegalovirus exposure and HLA in healthy donors. Using immunoSEQ multiplex PCR, the repertoire was profiled, and TCRdb retains in-frame clones only, with some absent. The sample contains about 200,000 clones, 80% to 90% of which appear only once. Sequencing used PBMCs. Receptor source: a woman aged 25-40 years in good health and CMV-seronegative. The CDR3 runs from the conserved cysteine through the conserved F or W. Fields, in order: V gene, D gene, clone size, J gene, CDR3 DNA, CDR3 protein. D genes are given only for firm matches. Not every row has a clone size; where given, it reads once, few, many or a size class.

>TRBV4-1|TRBD1|few|TRBJ1-4
TGCGCCAGCAGCCAGATACAGGGGGCTGAGTATGAAAAACTGTTTTTT
CASSQIQGAEYEKLFF
>TRBV19|-|-|TRBJ1-1
TGTGCCAGTAGTACCAGGATGAACACTGAAGCTTTCTTT
CASSTRMNTEAFF
>TRBV6-5|-|-|TRBJ1-2
TGTGCCAGCAGGGAGGACGGAGATAATGGCTACACCTTC
CASREDGDNGYTF
>TRBV28|TRBD1|-|TRBJ2-1
TGTGCCAGCAGTCTAGCGGGACAGGGGGACAATGAGCAGTTCTTC
CASSLAGQGDNEQFF
>TRBV28|-|-|TRBJ1-5
TGTGCCTCGAGGGGGGGATTTTTACGAGGGCTCCCTCACAATCAGCCCCAGCATTTT
CASRGGFLRGLPHNQPQHF
>TRBV7-9|-|-|TRBJ1-3
TGTGCCAGCAGCTTCAACTCTGGAAACACCATATATTTT
CASSFNSGNTIYF
>TRBV4-1|-|-|TRBJ2-7
TGCGCCAGCAGTCTATGGGAAGGGGGCTACGAGCAGTACTTC
CASSLWEGGYEQYF
>TRBV6-1|-|-|TRBJ2-4
TGTGCCAGCAGTGAAGGGGCAGTAAACATTCAGTACTTC
CASSEGAVNIQYF
>TRBV28|TRBD1|-|TRBJ2-7
TGTGCCAGCAGTTCAGCCGGGACAGGGATTAACTACGAGCAGTACTTC
CASSSAGTGINYEQYF
>TRBV18|TRBD1|-|TRBJ2-3
TGTGCCAGCTCACGGACAGGGACTAGCACAGATACGCAGTATTTT
CASSRTGTSTDTQYF
>TRBV11-2|-|-|TRBJ1-5
TGTGCCAGCAGTTTGGACAGCAATCCGAATCAGCCCCAGCATTTT
CASSLDSNPNQPQHF
>TRBV28|-|once|TRBJ2-1
TGTCACGTCGCGGGGAGGAACAATGAGCAGTTCTTC
CHVAGRNNEQFF
>TRBV11-2|TRBD2|-|TRBJ2-1
TGTGCCAGCAGCTCGTCTAGGCTAGCGGGATACAATGAGCAGTTCTTC
CASSSSRLAGYNEQFF
>TRBV2|-|-|TRBJ2-5
TGTGCCAGCACCACATCGGGGGAGACCCAGTACTTC
CASTTSGETQYF
>TRBV7-3|-|few|TRBJ2-3
TGTGCCAGCAGCTTAACCTCTCTCGGGAGCACAGATACGCAGTATTTT
CASSLTSLGSTDTQYF
>TRBV5-1|TRBD2|-|TRBJ2-7
TGCGCCAGCAGCACAAGCGGGGGGTCCTACGAGCAGTACTTC
CASSTSGGSYEQYF
>TRBV25-1|TRBD2|once|TRBJ2-2
TGTGCCAGCAGTGAATCACTAGCGGGAGGGTACACCGGGGAGCTGTTTTTT
CASSESLAGGYTGELFF
>TRBV5-1|-|-|TRBJ2-1
TGCGCCAGCAGCGAAAAGACAGTTAACTCCTACAATGAGCAGTTCTTC
CASSEKTVNSYNEQFF